This T cell receptor (beta chain) stems from a study of post-analysis software for immune sequencing data. Overall study: Relapsing-remitting, secondary progressive and progressive-relapsing forms of multiple sclerosis all featured among disease courses.

Findings and limits, study-wide: Multiple sclerosis patients showed significantly lower normalized Chao1 diversity than controls did. Same-batch samples co-clustered strongly by F measure. Four or five TRBV segments, TRBV5-6, TRBV5-1 and TRBV20-1 among them, were found more frequent in patients than controls.

Unique-molecular-identifier-tagged TCR beta cDNA libraries were used. Hundreds of thousands of cDNA molecules came from approximately 1 to 10 million T cells. In TCRdb, the PCR reads were re-called with MiXCR into one record per CDR3 protein. The sample shows some 450,000 distinct CDR3 sequences, approximately 45% of them seen only once. Only one count was recorded for this clonotype. Antigen: not known. This CDR3 region has 15 residues. Germline V gene data show CDR1 as LGHDT and CDR2 as YNNKEL (reference sequence). V lost 6 bases and J lost 2, with 14 bases in between. This TCR derives from a girl aged 5-17 years with multiple sclerosis. The sequenced material came from blood. The gene calls are TRBV3-1 and TRBJ2-1; D remains unclear. The CDR3 DNA is TGTGCCAGCAGTCGACTCCTAGAGACCTACAATGAGCAGTTCTTC. Translated, it gives CASSRLLETYNEQFF.